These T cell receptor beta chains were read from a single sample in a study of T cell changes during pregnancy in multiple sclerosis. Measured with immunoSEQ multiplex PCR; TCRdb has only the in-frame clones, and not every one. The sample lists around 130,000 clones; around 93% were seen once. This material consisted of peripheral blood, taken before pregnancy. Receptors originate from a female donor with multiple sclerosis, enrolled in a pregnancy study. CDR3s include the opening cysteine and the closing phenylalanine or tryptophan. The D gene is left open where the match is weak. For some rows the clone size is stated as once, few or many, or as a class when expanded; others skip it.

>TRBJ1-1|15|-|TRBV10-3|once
TGTGCCATCAGCGCGCGTTTTGAGGATGTCACTGAAGCTTTCTTT
CAISARFEDVTEAFF
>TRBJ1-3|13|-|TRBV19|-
TGTGCCAGTAGTATCGGGGCTGGAAACACCATATATTTT
CASSIGAGNTIYF
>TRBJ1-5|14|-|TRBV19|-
TGTGCCAGTAGTATAGATGGAGGCAATCAGCCCCAGCATTTT
CASSIDGGNQPQHF
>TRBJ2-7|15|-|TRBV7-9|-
TGTGCCAGCAGCCCTCAGCAGGGGGGCGCGTACGAGCAGTACTTC
CASSPQQGGAYEQYF
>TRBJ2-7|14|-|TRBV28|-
TGTGCCAGCGTGTCGGGACTAGGGGGCCACGAGCAGTACTTC
CASVSGLGGHEQYF
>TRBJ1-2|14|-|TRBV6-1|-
TGTGCCAGCAGTGAAACAGGGAGGGACTATGGCTACACCTTC
CASSETGRDYGYTF
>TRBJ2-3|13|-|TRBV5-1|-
TGCGCCAGCAGCTCCCAGGGGACAGATACGCAGTATTTT
CASSSQGTDTQYF
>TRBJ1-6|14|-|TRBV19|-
TGTGCCAGTAGTATAGGACAGAATAATTCACCCCTCCACTTT
CASSIGQNNSPLHF
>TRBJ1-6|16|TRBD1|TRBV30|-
TGTGCCTGGACCGGGACAGGGGGCTCCTATAATTCACCCCTCCACTTT
CAWTGTGGSYNSPLHF
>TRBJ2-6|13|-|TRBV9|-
TGTGCCAGCAGCGTCTCCGGGGCCAACGTCCTGACTTTC
CASSVSGANVLTF
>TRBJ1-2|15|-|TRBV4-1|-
TGCGCCAGCAGCCAAGGAAAGGGGGGGGCCGGTGGCTACACCTTC
CASSQGKGGAGGYTF
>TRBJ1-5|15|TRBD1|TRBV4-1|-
TGCGCCAGCAGCCAAGGGGAAGGGGGCGGGCAGCCCCAGCATTTT
CASSQGEGGGQPQHF
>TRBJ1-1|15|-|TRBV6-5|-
TGTGCCAGCAGTGCCCCCACGGGGTCGAACACTGAAGCTTTCTTT
CASSAPTGSNTEAFF
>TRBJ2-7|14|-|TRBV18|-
TGTGCCAGCTCACCGCAGGGTGAGTCCTACGAGCAGTACTTC
CASSPQGESYEQYF
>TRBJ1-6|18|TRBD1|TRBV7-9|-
TGTGCCAGCACCCAACTCCACAGGGGGCTTTCTTATAATTCACCCCTCCACTTT
CASTQLHRGLSYNSPLHF
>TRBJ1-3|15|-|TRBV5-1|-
TGCGCCAGCAGCCCGGGATTACAGTCTGGAAACACCATATATTTT
CASSPGLQSGNTIYF
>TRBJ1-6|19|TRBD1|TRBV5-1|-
TGCGCCAGCAGCTTGGGATTGCGGGGGGCCGGGACAGGGGATTCACCCCTCCACTTT
CASSLGLRGAGTGDSPLHF
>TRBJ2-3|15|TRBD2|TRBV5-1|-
TGCGCCAGCAGCTTGGACGCGGGAGGGACCGATACGCAGTATTTT
CASSLDAGGTDTQYF
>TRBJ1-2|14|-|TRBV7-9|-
TGTGCCAGCAGCTTACAGGGGATCTATGATGGCTACACCTTC
CASSLQGIYDGYTF
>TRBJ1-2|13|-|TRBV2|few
TGTGCCAGCAGTGAAGCGCCGCGCGTTGGCTACACCTTC
CASSEAPRVGYTF
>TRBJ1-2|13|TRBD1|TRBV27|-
TGTGCCAGCAGTTTGGACAGGCTCTATGGCTACACCTTC
CASSLDRLYGYTF
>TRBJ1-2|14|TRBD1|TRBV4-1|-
TGCGCCAGCAGCCACCGACAGGGGGACTATGGCTACACCTTC
CASSHRQGDYGYTF
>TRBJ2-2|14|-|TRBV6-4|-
TGTGCCAGCAGTGACACTTCGAACACCGGGGAGCTGTTTTTT
CASSDTSNTGELFF
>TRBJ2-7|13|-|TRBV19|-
TGTGCCAGTAGTATCTCCGTGAGGTACGAGCAGTACTTC
CASSISVRYEQYF
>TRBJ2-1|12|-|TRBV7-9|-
TGTGCCAGCAGCCCTCGGGGTGACGAGCAGTTCTTC
CASSPRGDEQFF
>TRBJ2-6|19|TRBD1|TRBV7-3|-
TGTGCCAGCAGCCTACTCCCCGGGACAGGACGCTCTGGGGCCAACGTCCTGACTTTC
CASSLLPGTGRSGANVLTF
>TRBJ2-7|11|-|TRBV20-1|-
TGCAGTGCTAGGACTACTTACGAGCAGTACTTC
CSARTTYEQYF
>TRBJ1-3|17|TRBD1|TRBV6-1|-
TGTGCCAGCAGTGACCGACGGGGACAGGGGAATGGAAACACCATATATTTT
CASSDRRGQGNGNTIYF
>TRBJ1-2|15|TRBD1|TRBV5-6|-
TGTGCCAGCAGCCCCGGACAGGCCATTAACTATGGCTACACCTTC
CASSPGQAINYGYTF
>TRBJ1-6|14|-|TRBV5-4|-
TGTGCCAGCAGCTTGACAGGGCTGGACTCACCCCTCCACTTT
CASSLTGLDSPLHF
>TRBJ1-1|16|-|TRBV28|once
TGTGCCAGCAGTTTGCCTGGGGCCTTTTTGAGCACTGAAGCTTTCTTT
CASSLPGAFLSTEAFF
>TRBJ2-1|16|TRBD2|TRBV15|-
TGTGCCACCAGCAGGGGGACTAGCGGACTATACAATGAGCAGTTCTTC
CATSRGTSGLYNEQFF
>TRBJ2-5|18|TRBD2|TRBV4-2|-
TGTGCCAGCAGCCACGACGGACTAGCGGGGGGAAACCAAGAGACCCAGTACTTC
CASSHDGLAGGNQETQYF
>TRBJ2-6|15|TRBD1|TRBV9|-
TGTGCCAGCAGCAACAGGGGTTCTGGGGCCAACGTCCTGACTTTC
CASSNRGSGANVLTF
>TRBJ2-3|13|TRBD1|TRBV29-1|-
TGCAGCGTTGAGGGGACAGGGGAGGGTACGCAGTATTTT
CSVEGTGEGTQYF
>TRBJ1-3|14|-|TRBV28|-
TGTGCCAGCAGTTTCTCCAGGACTGGAAACACCATATATTTT
CASSFSRTGNTIYF
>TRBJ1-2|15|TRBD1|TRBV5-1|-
TGCGCCAGCAGCTCCGGGGACAGGGCTAACTATGGCTACACCTTC
CASSSGDRANYGYTF
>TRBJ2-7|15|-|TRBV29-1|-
TGCAGCGTTGAAGGCCCTAGCGAAGAAAGCTACGAGCAGTACTTC
CSVEGPSEESYEQYF
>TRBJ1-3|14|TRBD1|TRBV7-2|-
TGTGCCAGCAGCTTAACAGGGGCCGGAAACACCATATATTTT
CASSLTGAGNTIYF
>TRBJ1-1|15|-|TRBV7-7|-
TGTGCCAGCAGCCCTTTTACAGGGATGAACACTGAAGCTTTCTTT
CASSPFTGMNTEAFF
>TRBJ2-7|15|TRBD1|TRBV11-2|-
TGTGCCAGCAGCCTGTCCGGGACAGGACTTTACGAGCAGTACTTC
CASSLSGTGLYEQYF
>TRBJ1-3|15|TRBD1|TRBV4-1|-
TGCGCCAGCAGCCAGCCGACAGGGTCTGGAAACACCATATATTTT
CASSQPTGSGNTIYF
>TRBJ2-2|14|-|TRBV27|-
TGTGCCAGCAGTCCCCCTCTAAACACCGGGGAGCTGTTTTTT
CASSPPLNTGELFF
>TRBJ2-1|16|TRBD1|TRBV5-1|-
TGCGCCAGCAGCTTGGGCCTGGGACAGGGACACAATGAGCAGTTCTTC
CASSLGLGQGHNEQFF
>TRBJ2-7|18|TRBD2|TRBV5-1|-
TGCGCCAGCAGCCAGCCCGGGACTAGCGGGACCCTTACCTACGAGCAGTACTTC
CASSQPGTSGTLTYEQYF
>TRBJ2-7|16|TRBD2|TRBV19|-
TGTGCCAGTAGTATAGGCCTGCGGGGGGCGGCCTACGAGCAGTACTTC
CASSIGLRGAAYEQYF
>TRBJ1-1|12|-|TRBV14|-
TGTGCCAGCAGCCTAGGGACTATAGGGGCTTTCTTT
CASSLGTIGAFF
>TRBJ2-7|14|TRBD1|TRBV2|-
TGTGCCAGCAGACGGGACAGGGGGACCTACGAGCAGTACTTC
CASRRDRGTYEQYF
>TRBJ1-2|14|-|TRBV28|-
TGTGCCAGCAGTTTGCGGGGCAGCCTCTATGGCTACACCTTC
CASSLRGSLYGYTF
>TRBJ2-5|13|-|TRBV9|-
TGTGCCAGCAGCGTAGATCGCGGGGCGACCCAGTACTTC
CASSVDRGATQYF
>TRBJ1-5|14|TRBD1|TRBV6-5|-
TGTGCCAGCAGCCAGACAGGGCGGAATCAGCCCCAGCATTTT
CASSQTGRNQPQHF
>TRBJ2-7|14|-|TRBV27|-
TGTGCCAGCAGTTTATCCGGGGTAGCCTACGAGCAGTACTTC
CASSLSGVAYEQYF
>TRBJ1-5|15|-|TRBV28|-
TGTGCCAGCAGCCTGGGGGGGTATGACAATCAGCCCCAGCATTTT
CASSLGGYDNQPQHF